This note documents a single TCR beta chain sequence. Its matching antigen is unknown. Some clones are missing from TCRdb's copy, which holds only in-frame ones; the method was immunoSEQ multiplex PCR. This table has approximately 93,000 clones, 85% to 95% appearing once. This sample is part of a study of graft-versus-host responses after intestinal transplantation. Germline values: CDR1 LNHNV, CDR2 YYDKDF (reference sequence). The J segment lost 7 bases and the V segment lost 1 base, leaving 7 bases of the junction unmatched. This CDR3 is 18 amino acids long. V is TRBV15 and J is TRBJ2-2; 15 positions agree with TRBD2. This receptor was taken from a human donor who was the organ donor for an intestinal transplant. Source: unstimulated CD8+ T cells sorted from spleen or lymph node cells, taken before transplant. The CDR3 loop is CATSRVGLAGGPGGELFF. The CDR3 bases are TGTGCCACCAGCAGAGTGGGACTAGCGGGAGGCCCCGGCGGGGAGCTGTTTTTT.